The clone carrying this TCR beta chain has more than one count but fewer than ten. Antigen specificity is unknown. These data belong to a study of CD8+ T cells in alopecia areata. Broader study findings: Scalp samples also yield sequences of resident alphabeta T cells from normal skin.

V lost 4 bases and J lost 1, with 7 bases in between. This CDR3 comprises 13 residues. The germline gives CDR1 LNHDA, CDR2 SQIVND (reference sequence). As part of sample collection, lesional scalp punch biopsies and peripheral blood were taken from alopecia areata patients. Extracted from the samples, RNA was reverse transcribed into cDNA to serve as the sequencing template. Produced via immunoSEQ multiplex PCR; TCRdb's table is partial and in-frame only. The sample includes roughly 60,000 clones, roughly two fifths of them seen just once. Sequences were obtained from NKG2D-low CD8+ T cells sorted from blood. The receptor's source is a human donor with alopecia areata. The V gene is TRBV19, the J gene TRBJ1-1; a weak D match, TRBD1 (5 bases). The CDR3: CASSTGGNTEAFF. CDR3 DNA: TGTGCCAGTAGTACCGGGGGGAACACTGAAGCTTTCTTT.